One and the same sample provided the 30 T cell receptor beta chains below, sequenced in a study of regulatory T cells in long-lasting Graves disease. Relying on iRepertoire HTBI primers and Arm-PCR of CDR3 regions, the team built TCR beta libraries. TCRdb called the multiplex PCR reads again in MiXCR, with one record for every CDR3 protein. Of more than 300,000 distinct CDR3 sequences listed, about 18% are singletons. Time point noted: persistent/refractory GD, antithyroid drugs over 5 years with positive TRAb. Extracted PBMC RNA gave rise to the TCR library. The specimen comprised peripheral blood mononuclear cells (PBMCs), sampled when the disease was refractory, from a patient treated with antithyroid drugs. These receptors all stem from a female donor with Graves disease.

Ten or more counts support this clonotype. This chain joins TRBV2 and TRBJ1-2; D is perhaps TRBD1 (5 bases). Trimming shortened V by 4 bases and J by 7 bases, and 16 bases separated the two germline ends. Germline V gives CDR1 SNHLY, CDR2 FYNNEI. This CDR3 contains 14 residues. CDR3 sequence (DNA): TGTGCCAGCAGTGTCGGGCGGGGGACCGGTGGCTACACCTTC. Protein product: CASSVGRGTGGYTF.

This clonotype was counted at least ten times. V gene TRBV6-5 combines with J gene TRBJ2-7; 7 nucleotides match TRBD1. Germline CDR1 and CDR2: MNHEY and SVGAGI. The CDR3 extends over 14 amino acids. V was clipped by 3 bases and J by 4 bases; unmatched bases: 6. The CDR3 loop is CASSYGQELYEQYF. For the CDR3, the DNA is TGTGCCAGCAGTTATGGACAGGAGTTATACGAGCAGTACTTC.

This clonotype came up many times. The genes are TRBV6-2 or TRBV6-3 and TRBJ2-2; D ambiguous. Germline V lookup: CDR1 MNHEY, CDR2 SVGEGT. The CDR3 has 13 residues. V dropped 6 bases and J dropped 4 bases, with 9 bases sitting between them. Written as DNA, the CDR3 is TGTGCCAGCAGGCCTACTCGCACCGGGGAGCTGTTTTTT. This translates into CASRPTRTGELFF.

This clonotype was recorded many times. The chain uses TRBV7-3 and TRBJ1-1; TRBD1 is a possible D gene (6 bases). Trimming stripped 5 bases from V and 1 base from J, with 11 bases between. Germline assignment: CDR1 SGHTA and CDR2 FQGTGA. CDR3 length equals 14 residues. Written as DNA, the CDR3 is TGTGCCAGCAGCCCGGGACATGCGAACACTGAAGCTTTCTTT. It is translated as CASSPGHANTEAFF.

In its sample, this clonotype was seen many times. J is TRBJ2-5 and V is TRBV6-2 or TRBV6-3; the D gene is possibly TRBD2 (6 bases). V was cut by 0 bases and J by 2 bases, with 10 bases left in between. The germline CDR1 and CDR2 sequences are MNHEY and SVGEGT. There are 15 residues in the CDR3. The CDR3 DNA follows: TGTGCCAGCAGTTACTCGGGCGGGGAGCAAGAGACCCAGTACTTC. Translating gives CASSYSGGEQETQYF.

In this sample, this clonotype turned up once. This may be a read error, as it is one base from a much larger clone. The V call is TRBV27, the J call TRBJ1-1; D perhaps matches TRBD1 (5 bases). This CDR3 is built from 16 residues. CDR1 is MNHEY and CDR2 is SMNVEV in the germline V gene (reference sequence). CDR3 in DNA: TGTGCCAGCAGTTTAGGGGGACGCGGGATGAACACTGAAGCTCTCTTT. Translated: CASSLGGRGMNTEALF.

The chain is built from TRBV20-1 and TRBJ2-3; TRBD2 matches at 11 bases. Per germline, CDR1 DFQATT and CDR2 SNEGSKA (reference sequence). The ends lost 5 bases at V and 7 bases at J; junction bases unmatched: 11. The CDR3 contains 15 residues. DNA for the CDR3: TGCAGTGCTTACATCCTAGCGGGGGGAACTAATACGCAGTATTTT. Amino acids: CSAYILAGGTNTQYF.

The CDR3 protein is CASSRQGATQPQHF. CDR3 nucleotides: TGTGCCAGCAGTAGACAGGGGGCTACTCAGCCCCAGCATTTT. This chain links TRBV28 with TRBJ1-5, with TRBD1 matching over 10 bases. V gave up 5 bases and J gave up 6 bases; unmatched junction bases: 4. The CDR3 totals 14 residues. Germline CDR1 reads MDHEN; CDR2 reads SYDVKM. Looking up the rest from reference TRBV28 and TRBJ1-5 gives the full variable domain: DVKVTQSSRYLVKRTGEKVFLECVQDMDHENMFWYRQDPGLGLRLIYFSYDVKMKEKGDIPEGYSVSREKKERFSLILESASTNQTSMYLCASSRQGATQPQHFGDGTRLSIL.

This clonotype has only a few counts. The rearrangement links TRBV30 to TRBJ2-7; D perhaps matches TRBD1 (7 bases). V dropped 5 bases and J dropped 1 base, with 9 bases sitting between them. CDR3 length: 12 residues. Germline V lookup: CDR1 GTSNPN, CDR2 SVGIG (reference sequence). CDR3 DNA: TGTGCCTGGGCGGGACAGTCCTACGAGCAGTACTTC. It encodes CAWAGQSYEQYF.

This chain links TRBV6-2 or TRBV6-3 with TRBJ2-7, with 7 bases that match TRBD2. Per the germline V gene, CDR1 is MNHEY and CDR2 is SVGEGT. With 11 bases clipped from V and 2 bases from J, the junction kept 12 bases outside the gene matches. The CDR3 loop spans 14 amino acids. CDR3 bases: TGTGCCCCCCAGCGGGACCCTCCTCCCTACGAGCAGTACTTC. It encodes CAPQRDPPPYEQYF.

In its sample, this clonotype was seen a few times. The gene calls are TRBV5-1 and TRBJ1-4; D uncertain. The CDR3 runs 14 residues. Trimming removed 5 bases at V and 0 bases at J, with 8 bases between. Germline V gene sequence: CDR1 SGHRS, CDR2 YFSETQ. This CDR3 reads CASRSGTTNEKLFF. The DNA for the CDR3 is TGCGCCAGCAGATCCGGGACAACTAATGAAAAACTGTTTTTT.

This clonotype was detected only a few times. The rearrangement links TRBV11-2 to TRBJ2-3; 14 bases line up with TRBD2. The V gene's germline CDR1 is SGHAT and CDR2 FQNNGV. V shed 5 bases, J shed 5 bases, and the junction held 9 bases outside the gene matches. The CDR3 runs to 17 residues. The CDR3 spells CASSPGTSGSLRDTQYF. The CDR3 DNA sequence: TGTGCCAGCAGCCCAGGGACTAGCGGGAGTTTGAGAGATACGCAGTATTTT.

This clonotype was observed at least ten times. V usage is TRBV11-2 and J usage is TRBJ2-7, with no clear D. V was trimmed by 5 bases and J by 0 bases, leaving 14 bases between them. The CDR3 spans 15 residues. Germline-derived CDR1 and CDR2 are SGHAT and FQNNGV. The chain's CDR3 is CASSRGAGPSYEQYF. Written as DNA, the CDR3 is TGTGCCAGCAGCCGAGGAGCAGGTCCCTCCTACGAGCAGTACTTC.

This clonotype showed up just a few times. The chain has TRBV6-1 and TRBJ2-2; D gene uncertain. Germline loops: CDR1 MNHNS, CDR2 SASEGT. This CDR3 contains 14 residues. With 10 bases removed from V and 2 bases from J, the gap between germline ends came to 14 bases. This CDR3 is CAIQLWGNTGELFF. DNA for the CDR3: TGTGCCATCCAGCTTTGGGGAAACACCGGGGAGCTGTTTTTT.

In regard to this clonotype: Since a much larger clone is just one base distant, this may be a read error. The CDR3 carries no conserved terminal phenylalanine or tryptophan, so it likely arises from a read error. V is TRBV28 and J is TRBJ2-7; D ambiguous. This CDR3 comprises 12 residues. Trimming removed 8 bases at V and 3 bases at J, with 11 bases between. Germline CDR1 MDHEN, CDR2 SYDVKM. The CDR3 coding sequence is TGTGCCAGCCCCCTGGTGGTCTACGAGCAGTACCTC. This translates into CASPLVVYEQYL.

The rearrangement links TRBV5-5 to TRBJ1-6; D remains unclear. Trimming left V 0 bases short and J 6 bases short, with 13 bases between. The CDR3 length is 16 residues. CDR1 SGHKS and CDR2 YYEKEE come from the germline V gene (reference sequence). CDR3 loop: CASSLDKWTFNSPLHF. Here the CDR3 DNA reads TGTGCCAGCAGCTTGGATAAGTGGACGTTTAATTCACCCCTCCACTTT.

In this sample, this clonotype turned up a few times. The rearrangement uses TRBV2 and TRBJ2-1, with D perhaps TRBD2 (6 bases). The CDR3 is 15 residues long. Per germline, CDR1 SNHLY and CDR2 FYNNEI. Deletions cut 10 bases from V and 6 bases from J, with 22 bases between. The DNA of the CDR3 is TGTGCCATCGAAAGGACCCGGGAGTATTCCAATGAGCAGTTCTTC. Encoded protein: CAIERTREYSNEQFF.

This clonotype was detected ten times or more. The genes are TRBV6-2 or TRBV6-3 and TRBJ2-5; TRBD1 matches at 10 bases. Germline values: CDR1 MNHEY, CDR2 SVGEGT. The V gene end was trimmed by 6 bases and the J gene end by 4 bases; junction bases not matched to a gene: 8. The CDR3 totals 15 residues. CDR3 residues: CASRADRGGLETQYF. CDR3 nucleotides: TGTGCCAGCAGGGCGGACAGGGGGGGTTTAGAGACCCAGTACTTC.

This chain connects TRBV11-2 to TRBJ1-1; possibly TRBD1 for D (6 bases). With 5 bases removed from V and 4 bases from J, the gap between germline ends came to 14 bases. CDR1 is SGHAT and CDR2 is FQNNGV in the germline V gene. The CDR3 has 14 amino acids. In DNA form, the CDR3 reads TGTGCCAGCAGCCCCATCGACAGGTTCACTGAAGCTTTCTTT. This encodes CASSPIDRFTEAFF.

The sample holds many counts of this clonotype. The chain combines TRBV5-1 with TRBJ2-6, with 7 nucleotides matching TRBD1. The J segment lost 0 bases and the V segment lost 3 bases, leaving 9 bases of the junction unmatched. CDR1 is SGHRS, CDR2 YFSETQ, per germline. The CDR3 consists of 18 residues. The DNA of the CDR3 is TGCGCCAGCAGCTGGGACAGCGGATTCCTCTCTGGGGCCAACGTCCTGACTTTC. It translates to CASSWDSGFLSGANVLTF.

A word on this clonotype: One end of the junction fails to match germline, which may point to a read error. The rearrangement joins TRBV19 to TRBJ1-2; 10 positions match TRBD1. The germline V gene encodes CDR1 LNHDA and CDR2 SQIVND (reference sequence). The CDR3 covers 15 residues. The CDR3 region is CASSVDRGRFYGYTF. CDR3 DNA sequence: TGTGCCAGTAGTGTAGACAGGGGGCGTTTCTATGGCTACACCTTC.

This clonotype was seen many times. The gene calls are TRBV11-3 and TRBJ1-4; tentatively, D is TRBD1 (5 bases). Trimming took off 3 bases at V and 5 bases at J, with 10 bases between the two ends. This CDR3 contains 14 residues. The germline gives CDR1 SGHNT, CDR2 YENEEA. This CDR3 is CASSLEGPNEKLFF. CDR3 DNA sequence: TGTGCCAGCAGCTTGGAGGGACCAAATGAAAAACTGTTTTTT.

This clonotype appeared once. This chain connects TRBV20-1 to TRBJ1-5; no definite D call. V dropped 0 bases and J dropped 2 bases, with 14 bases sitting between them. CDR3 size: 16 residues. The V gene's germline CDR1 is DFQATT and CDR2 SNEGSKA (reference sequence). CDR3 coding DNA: TGCAGTGCTAGAGAATACGGATTGCGAGGCAATCAGCCCCAGCATTTT. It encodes CSAREYGLRGNQPQHF.

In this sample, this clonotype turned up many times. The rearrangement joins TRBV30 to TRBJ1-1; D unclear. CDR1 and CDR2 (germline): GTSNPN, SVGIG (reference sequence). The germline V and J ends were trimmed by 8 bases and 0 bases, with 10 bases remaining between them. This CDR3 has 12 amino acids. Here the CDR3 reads CAAGVLNTEAFF. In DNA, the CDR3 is TGTGCCGCGGGAGTTTTGAACACTGAAGCTTTCTTT.

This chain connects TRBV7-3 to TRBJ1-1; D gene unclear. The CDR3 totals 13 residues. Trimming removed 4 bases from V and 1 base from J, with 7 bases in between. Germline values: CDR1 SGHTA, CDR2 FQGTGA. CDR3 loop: CASSSMENTEAFF. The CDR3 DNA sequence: TGTGCCAGCAGCTCCATGGAGAACACTGAAGCTTTCTTT. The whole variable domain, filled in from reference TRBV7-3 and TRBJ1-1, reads GAGVSQTPSNKVTEKGKYVELRCDPISGHTALYWYRQSLGQGPEFLIYFQGTGAADDSGLPNDRFFAVRPEGSVSTLKIQRTERGDSAVYLCASSSMENTEAFFGQGTRLTVV.

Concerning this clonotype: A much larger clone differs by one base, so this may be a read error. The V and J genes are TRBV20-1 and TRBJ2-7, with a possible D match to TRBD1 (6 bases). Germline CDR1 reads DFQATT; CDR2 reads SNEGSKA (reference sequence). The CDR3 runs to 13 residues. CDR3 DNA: TGCAGTGCTAGGGCCGACAGGTCCTACGGGCAGTACTTC. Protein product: CSARADRSYGQYF.

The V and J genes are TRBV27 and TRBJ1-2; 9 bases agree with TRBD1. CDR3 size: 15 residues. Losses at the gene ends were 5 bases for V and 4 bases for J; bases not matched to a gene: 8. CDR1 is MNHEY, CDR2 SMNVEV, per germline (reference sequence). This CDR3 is CASSTGTGPPYGYTF. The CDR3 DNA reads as TGTGCCAGCAGTACCGGGACAGGGCCCCCCTATGGCTACACCTTC.

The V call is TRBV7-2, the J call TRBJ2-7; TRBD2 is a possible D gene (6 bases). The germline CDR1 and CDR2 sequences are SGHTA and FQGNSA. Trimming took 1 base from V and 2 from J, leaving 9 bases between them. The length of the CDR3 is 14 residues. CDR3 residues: CASSLVSSAYEQYF. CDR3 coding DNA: TGTGCCAGCAGCTTAGTCTCTAGCGCCTACGAGCAGTACTTC.

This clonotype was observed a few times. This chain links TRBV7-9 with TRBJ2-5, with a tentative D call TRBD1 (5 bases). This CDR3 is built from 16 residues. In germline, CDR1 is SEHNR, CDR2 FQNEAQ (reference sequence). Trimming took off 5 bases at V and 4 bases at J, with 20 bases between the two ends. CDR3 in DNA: TGTGCCAGCAGCCATGGAGTGGGGCTAGTCACAGAGACCCAGTACTTC. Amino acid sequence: CASSHGVGLVTETQYF.

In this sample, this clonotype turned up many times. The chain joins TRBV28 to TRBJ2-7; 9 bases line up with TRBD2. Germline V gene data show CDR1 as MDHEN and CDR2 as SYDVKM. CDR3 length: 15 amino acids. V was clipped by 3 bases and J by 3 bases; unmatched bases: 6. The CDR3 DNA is TGTGCCAGCAGTTTCGGGATAGCGGGAGTCTACGAGCAGTACTTC. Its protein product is CASSFGIAGVYEQYF.